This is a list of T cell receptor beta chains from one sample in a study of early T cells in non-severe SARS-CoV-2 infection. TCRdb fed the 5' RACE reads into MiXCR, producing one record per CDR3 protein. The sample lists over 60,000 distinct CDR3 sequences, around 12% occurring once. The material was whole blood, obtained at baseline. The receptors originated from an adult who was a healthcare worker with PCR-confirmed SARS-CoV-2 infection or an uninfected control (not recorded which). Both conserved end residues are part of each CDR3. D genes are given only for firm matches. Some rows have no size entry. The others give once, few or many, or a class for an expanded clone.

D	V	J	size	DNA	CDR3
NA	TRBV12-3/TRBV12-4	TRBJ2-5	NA	TGTGCCAGCAGCGGAAATCGGCCCTCAGTGGGTTTTAAAGAGACCCAGTACTTC	CASSGNRPSVGFKETQYF
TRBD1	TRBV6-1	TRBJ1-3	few	TGTGCCAGCTGTACACAGGGGGCGTCTGGAAACACCATATATTTT	CASCTQGASGNTIYF
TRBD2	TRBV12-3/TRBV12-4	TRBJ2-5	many	TGTGCCAGCAGTTTCATAGCGGGGGGTACCCAAGAGACCCAGTACTTC	CASSFIAGGTQETQYF
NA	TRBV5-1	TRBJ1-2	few	TGCGCCAGCAGCCGCGGACAGCCACTAGCTAACTATGGCTACACCTTC	CASSRGQPLANYGYTF
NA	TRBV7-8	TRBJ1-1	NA	TGTGCCAGCAGCCCGCAGAGCATGAACACTGAAGCTTTCTTT	CASSPQSMNTEAFF
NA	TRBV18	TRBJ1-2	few	TGTGCCAGCTCACCGGGCAGGGGAGTCCATGGCTACACCTTC	CASSPGRGVHGYTF
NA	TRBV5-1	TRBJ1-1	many	TGCGCCAGCAGCCCAGGACTGAACACTGAAGCTTTCTTT	CASSPGLNTEAFF
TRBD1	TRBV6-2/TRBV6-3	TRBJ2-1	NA	TGTGCCAGCAGTTACGAGGGACAGGGTCGCAATGAGCAGTTCTTC	CASSYEGQGRNEQFF
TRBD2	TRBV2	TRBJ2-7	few	TGTGCCAGCAGAGGCCGGGGGGCCTACGAGCAGTACTTC	CASRGRGAYEQYF
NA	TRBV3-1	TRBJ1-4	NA	TGTGCCAGCAGCCAAAGGGGGTTAACTAATGAAAAACTGTTTTTT	CASSQRGLTNEKLFF
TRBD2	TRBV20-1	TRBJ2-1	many	TGCAGTGCTAGAGGGACTAGCGGGGTGAATGAGCAGTTCTTC	CSARGTSGVNEQFF
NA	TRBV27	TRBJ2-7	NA	TGTGCCAGCAGTTTACCCGGGGCAGCCTACGAGCAGTACTTC	CASSLPGAAYEQYF
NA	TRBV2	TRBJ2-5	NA	TGTGCCAGCAGTGAAGCTACCCAGTACTTC	CASSEATQYF
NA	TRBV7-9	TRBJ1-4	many	TGTGCCAGCAGTTACCAACCTCTTGAGGAAAAACTGTTTTTT	CASSYQPLEEKLFF
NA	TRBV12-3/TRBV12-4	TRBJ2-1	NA	TGTGCCAGCAGAACGGACAGCAACAATGAGCAGTTCTTC	CASRTDSNNEQFF
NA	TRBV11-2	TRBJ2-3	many	TGTGCCAGCAGCTTAGATCGCGGGATGGATACGCAGTATTTT	CASSLDRGMDTQYF
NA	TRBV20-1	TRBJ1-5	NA	TGCAGTGCGGTGACAGGTTGGGCTCAGCCCCAGCATTTT	CSAVTGWAQPQHF
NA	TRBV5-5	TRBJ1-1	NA	TGTGCCAGCATCCCTCGTTTCTCGAACACTGAAGCTTTCTTT	CASIPRFSNTEAFF
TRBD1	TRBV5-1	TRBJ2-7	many	TGCGCCAGCAGCTTGACAGGGGGCGGCTCCTACGAGCAGTACTTC	CASSLTGGGSYEQYF
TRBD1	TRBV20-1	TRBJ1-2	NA	TGCAGTGCTAGGCCCCGGGACAGGATCGACTATGGCTACACCTTC	CSARPRDRIDYGYTF
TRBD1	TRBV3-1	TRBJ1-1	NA	TGTGCCAGCAGCCAAGCAGGGGGCGGTTTGGTTGGTGAAGCTTTCTTT	CASSQAGGGLVGEAFF
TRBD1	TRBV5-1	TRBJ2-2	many	TGCGCCAGCAGCTTGACGAGACAGGGGGCCTACACCGGGGAGCTGTTTTTT	CASSLTRQGAYTGELFF
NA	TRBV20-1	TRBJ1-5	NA	TGCAGTGCTAGCGGTAATCAGCCCCAGCATTTT	CSASGNQPQHF
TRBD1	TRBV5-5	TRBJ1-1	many	TGTGCCAGCAACCAGGGGGGCAACCAACTGAGGAACACTGAAGCTTTCTTT	CASNQGGNQLRNTEAFF
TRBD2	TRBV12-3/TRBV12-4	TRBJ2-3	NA	TGTGCCAGCAGTTTAGATTTAGGGCGGGGGGGCACAGATACGCAGTATTTT	CASSLDLGRGGTDTQYF
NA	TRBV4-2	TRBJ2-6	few	TGTGCCAGCAGCCAAGATCTGGGTACTGGGGCCAACGTCCTGACTTTC	CASSQDLGTGANVLTF
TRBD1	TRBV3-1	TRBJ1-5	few	TGTGCCAGCAGTCCGACAGGGACTAATCAGCCCCAGCATTTT	CASSPTGTNQPQHF
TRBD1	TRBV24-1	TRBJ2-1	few	TGTGCCACCGGAGCTTCGACAGGGGGCAATGAGCAGTTCTTC	CATGASTGGNEQFF
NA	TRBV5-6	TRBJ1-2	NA	TGTGCCAGCAGCGATAGGGGTGCCTATGGCTACACCTTC	CASSDRGAYGYTF
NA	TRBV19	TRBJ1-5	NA	TGTGCCAGTAGTATAGGGATTTATAGCAATCAGCCCCAGCATTTT	CASSIGIYSNQPQHF
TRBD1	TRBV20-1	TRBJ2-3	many	TGCAGTGCTTTACAGGGGTCTACAGATACGCAGTATTTT	CSALQGSTDTQYF
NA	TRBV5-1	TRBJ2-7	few	TGCGCCAGCAGCTTGCCGGGGGCCAACTCCTACGAGCAGTACTTC	CASSLPGANSYEQYF
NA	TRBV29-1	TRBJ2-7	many	TGCAGCGACGGAACAGGAATCTACGAGCAGTACTTC	CSDGTGIYEQYF
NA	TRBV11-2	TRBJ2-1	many	TGTGCCAGCAGCTCCAACAGGGAGTACAATGAGCAGTTCTTC	CASSSNREYNEQFF
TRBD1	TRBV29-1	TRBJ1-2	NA	TGCAGCGTTGAGGCCAGGGGGGCTAAGGCCTATGGCTACACCTTC	CSVEARGAKAYGYTF
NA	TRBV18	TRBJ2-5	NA	TGTGCCAGCTGCCCCCTTCAAAACGGAGAGACCCAGTACTTC	CASCPLQNGETQYF
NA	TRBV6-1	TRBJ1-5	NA	TGTGCCAGCAGTGAAGTCGGGGGCCCTTATAGCAATCAGCCCCAGCATTTT	CASSEVGGPYSNQPQHF
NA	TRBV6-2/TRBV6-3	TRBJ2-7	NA	TGTGCCAGCAGTTACTCTGGGTATACCTACGAGCAGTACTTC	CASSYSGYTYEQYF
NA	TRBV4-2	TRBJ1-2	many	TGTGCCAGCAGCCAAGTTTGGGGAAAGTCTGGCTACACCTTC	CASSQVWGKSGYTF
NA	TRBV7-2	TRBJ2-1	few	TGTGCCAGCAGCTTATCCCGAGACTACAATGAGCAGTTCTTC	CASSLSRDYNEQFF
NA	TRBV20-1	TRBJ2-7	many	TGCAGTGCTAGGTACTACACCTACGAGCAGTACTTC	CSARYYTYEQYF
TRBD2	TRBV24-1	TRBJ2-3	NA	TGTGCCACCAGTGTAACTAGCGACACAGATACGCAGTATTTT	CATSVTSDTDTQYF
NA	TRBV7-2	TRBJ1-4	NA	TGTGCCAGCAGCGGGGGGTGGAAGACGGGTGAAAAACTGTTTTTT	CASSGGWKTGEKLFF
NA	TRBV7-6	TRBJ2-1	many	TGTGCCAGCAGCTTCCCCACCGGGAGCAATGAGCAGTTCTTC	CASSFPTGSNEQFF
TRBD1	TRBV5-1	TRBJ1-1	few	TGCGCCAGCAGCCTTCGACAGGGTGTCATGAACACTGAAGCTTTCTTT	CASSLRQGVMNTEAFF
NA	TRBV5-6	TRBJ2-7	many	TGTGCCAGCAGCTTGGGGAGCCTCGAGCAGTACTTC	CASSLGSLEQYF